This passage covers 28 T cell receptor beta chains from one sample sequenced in a study of vaccination effects on CD4 cells after COVID-19. Pools of viral peptides were used by the ViraFEST assay to expand antigen-specific CD4+ T cells ahead of sequencing. Following culture for around 10 days, CD4+ T cells were isolated. These receptors are not linked to any known antigen. Profiling relied on immunoSEQ multiplex PCR, and the TCRdb table lists in-frame clones only, not all of them. The repertoire holds approximately 54,000 clones, with 80% to 85% as singletons. The sample was CD4+ T cells from PBMCs cultured with HCoV-229E spike peptides, taken before COVID-19 vaccination. All receptors derive from a human donor who received a COVID-19 vaccine.

This clone was seen a single time. The chain's CDR3 is CASSQARSSYNEQFF. For the CDR3, the DNA is TGTGCCAGCAGCCAAGCTAGAAGCTCCTACAATGAGCAGTTCTTC. The V and J genes are TRBV3-1 (or the pseudogene TRBV3-2) and TRBJ2-1, with D uncertain. The V and J ends lost 1 base and 0 bases respectively, with 7 bases between them. The germline V gene has CDR1 LGHDT and CDR2 YNNKEL (reference sequence). This CDR3 is 15 amino acids long.

The chain recombines TRBV5-1 with TRBJ2-5, with no clear D. Germline loops: CDR1 SGHRS, CDR2 YFSETQ. CDR3 length: 15 amino acids. The V and J ends lost 2 bases and 1 base respectively, with 12 bases between them. In DNA form, the CDR3 reads TGCGCCAGCAGCTTAATCGGGCCGGCCCAAGAGACCCAGTACTTC. Residues: CASSLIGPAQETQYF.

The chain carries TRBV13 and TRBJ1-6; D might be TRBD1 (5 bases). Germline CDR1 reads PRHDT; CDR2 reads FYEKMQ (reference sequence). The CDR3 extends over 15 amino acids. Trimming pared 0 bases from V and 4 bases from J, leaving 7 bases between. The CDR3 sequence: CASSLGGGYNSPLHF. For the CDR3, the DNA is TGTGCCAGCAGCTTAGGGGGGGGATATAATTCACCCCTCCACTTT.

The chain employs TRBV12-3 or TRBV12-4 and TRBJ2-3, with D unresolved. V dropped 6 bases and J dropped 2 bases, with 9 bases sitting between them. The CDR3 length is 13 residues. The chain's CDR3 is CASRNRNTDTQYF. The CDR3 DNA sequence: TGTGCCAGCAGGAACAGAAACACAGATACGCAGTATTTT.

The chain couples TRBV6-6 to TRBJ2-5; D may be TRBD1 or TRBD2 (5 bases each). V was shortened by 6 bases and J by 1 base, with 15 bases between the two germline ends. CDR1 and CDR2 (germline): MNHNY, SVGAGI (reference sequence). The CDR3 covers 15 residues. CDR3 amino acids: CASSYPGGPQETQYF. CDR3 sequence (DNA): TGTGCCAGCAGCTACCCTGGGGGACCCCAAGAGACCCAGTACTTC.

The chain has TRBV15 and TRBJ1-5, with D possibly being TRBD1 (5 bases). The CDR3 spans 16 residues. From germline, CDR1 is LNHNV and CDR2 YYDKDF (reference sequence). V was clipped by 0 bases and J by 0 bases, with 9 bases between them. CDR3 DNA sequence: TGTGCCACCAGCAGAGAGCGCGGGGCTAGCAATCAGCCCCAGCATTTT. It translates to CATSRERGASNQPQHF.

The J gene is TRBJ2-3, the V gene TRBV24-1, with 7 bases matching TRBD1. V dropped 3 bases and J dropped 4; count of bases not matched to a gene: 12. This CDR3 has 17 amino acids. Germline V gene sequence: CDR1 KGHDR, CDR2 SFDVKD. This chain's CDR3 is CATSDPGRGGVADTQYF. The CDR3 DNA reads as TGTGCCACCAGTGATCCCGGGCGAGGGGGCGTCGCAGATACGCAGTATTTT.

The CDR3 DNA is TGTGCCAGCAGTTTTGGGGAAAAACTGTTTTTT. The encoded protein is CASSFGEKLFF. The rearrangement joins TRBV27 to TRBJ1-4, with D uncertain. The V gene lost 3 bases and the J gene lost 8 bases, with 4 bases spanning the gap. CDR1 and CDR2 (germline): MNHEY, SMNVEV (reference sequence). This CDR3 is 11 amino acids long.

There are a few counts of this clone. V and J are TRBV10-1 and TRBJ2-2; D unclear. The V and J ends lost 4 bases and 5 bases respectively, with 11 bases between them. Germline V gives CDR1 WNHNN, CDR2 SYGVQD (reference sequence). The CDR3 is made up of 14 amino acids. The CDR3 spells CASSGYSRTGELFF. CDR3 DNA: TGCGCCAGCAGTGGTTACTCACGGACCGGGGAGCTGTTTTTT.

This clone was seen only a few times. V is TRBV2 and J is TRBJ1-5, with D possibly being TRBD1 (5 bases). Trimming stripped 4 bases from V and 4 bases from J, with 8 bases between. CDR3 size: 13 residues. CDR1 and CDR2 (germline): SNHLY, FYNNEI. The CDR3, as DNA: TGTGCCAGCAGTGCCCAGGGTAATCAGCCCCAGCATTTT. Encoded protein: CASSAQGNQPQHF.

This clone appeared a few times. J is TRBJ1-5 and V is TRBV4-1, with unresolved D. V was clipped by 0 bases and J by 0 bases, with 12 bases between them. The CDR3 totals 17 residues. The germline V gene has CDR1 MGHRA and CDR2 YSYEKL. CDR3 DNA: TGCGCCAGCAGCCAAGATGATAGGCCGTATAGCAATCAGCCCCAGCATTTT. Amino acid sequence: CASSQDDRPYSNQPQHF.

The DNA of the CDR3 is TGCGCCAGCAGCCAACAGGGTGATGGCTATGGCTACACCTTC. It yields the protein CASSQQGDGYGYTF. The chain uses TRBV4-3 and TRBJ1-2; TRBD1 might be the D (5 bases). Deletions cut 2 bases from V and 4 bases from J, with 11 bases between. Germline CDR1 is LGHNA and CDR2 is YSLEER. The CDR3 consists of 14 residues.

This rearrangement joins TRBV11-2 to TRBJ1-4; D is perhaps TRBD1 (5 bases). V lost 1 base and J 2 bases, leaving 8 bases between the germline ends. CDR3 length equals 15 residues. The germline gives CDR1 SGHAT, CDR2 FQNNGV. CDR3 DNA sequence: TGTGCCAGCAGCTTAGTTTGGGGGACTAATGAAAAACTGTTTTTT. Encoded protein: CASSLVWGTNEKLFF. Drawing the rest from reference TRBV11-2 and TRBJ1-4, the complete variable domain is EAGVAQSPRYKIIEKRQSVAFWCNPISGHATLYWYQQILGQGPKLLIQFQNNGVVDDSQLPKDRFSAERLKGVDSTLKIQPAKLEDSAVYLCASSLVWGTNEKLFFGSGTQLSVL.

V gene TRBV24-1 combines with J gene TRBJ2-1; D not resolved. The CDR3 runs to 16 residues. Trimming removed 4 bases at V and 0 bases at J, with 12 bases between. CDR1 is KGHDR, CDR2 SFDVKD, per germline. The CDR3 nucleotides are TGTGCCACCAGTGACTCCGGGCCTAGCTCCTACAATGAGCAGTTCTTC. It codes for CATSDSGPSSYNEQFF.

The chain recombines TRBV15 with TRBJ1-1; D may be TRBD1 (6 bases). The CDR3 length is 15 residues. Germline V gene data show CDR1 as LNHNV and CDR2 as YYDKDF (reference sequence). V was trimmed by 5 bases and J by 2 bases, leaving 15 bases between them. The CDR3 DNA sequence: TGTGCCACCAGCCACCGGGGGGGGGCCAACACTGAAGCTTTCTTT. This translates into CATSHRGGANTEAFF.

V and J are TRBV6-5 and TRBJ2-1; 7 nucleotides line up with TRBD2. The V and J ends lost 10 bases and 9 bases, in that order; junction bases with no gene match: 15. Germline values: CDR1 MNHEY, CDR2 SVGAGI. The CDR3 spans 14 residues. CDR3 DNA: TGTGCCACCTACCTCGGACTAGGACCGGTTGAGCAGTTCTTC. This encodes CATYLGLGPVEQFF.

The genes are TRBV30 and TRBJ1-6, with TRBD1 identical over 7 bases. Germline assignment: CDR1 GTSNPN and CDR2 SVGIG (reference sequence). The CDR3 has 13 residues. V lost 3 bases, J lost 7 bases, and 3 bases stayed unmatched. CDR3 sequence reads: CAWSRDRNSPLHF. The CDR3 DNA follows: TGTGCCTGGAGCCGGGACAGAAATTCACCCCTCCACTTT.

The gene calls are TRBV25-1 and TRBJ1-6; D is uncertain. CDR3 size: 12 residues. Trimming removed 0 bases from V and 10 bases from J, with 4 bases in between. From germline, CDR1 is MGHDK and CDR2 SYGVNS. The CDR3: CASSEYESPLHF. DNA of the CDR3: TGTGCCAGCAGTGAATATGAATCACCCCTCCACTTT.

The chain couples TRBV10-2 to TRBJ2-7; a weak D match, TRBD2 (6 bases). This CDR3 region has 14 residues. The V and J ends lost 2 bases and 6 bases respectively, with 14 bases between them. The germline gives CDR1 WSHSY, CDR2 SAAADI. CDR3 protein: CASSEGPRRGEQYV. CDR3 nucleotide sequence: TGCGCCAGCAGTGAGGGTCCTAGGAGGGGCGAGCAGTACGTC.

Only one count was recorded for this clone. The chain couples TRBV6-5 to TRBJ2-1, with unresolved D. V was cut by 4 bases and J by 2 bases, with 9 bases left in between. There are 14 residues in the CDR3. Germline V lookup: CDR1 MNHEY, CDR2 SVGAGI. CDR3: CASSSSRAYNEQFF. For the CDR3, the DNA is TGTGCCAGCAGTTCCTCAAGGGCCTACAATGAGCAGTTCTTC.

This clone was observed a handful of times. This chain uses TRBV19 with TRBJ2-2; possibly TRBD1 for D (5 bases). The CDR3 covers 16 residues. The germline CDR1 and CDR2 sequences are LNHDA and SQIVND (reference sequence). The V and J ends lost 4 bases and 6 bases respectively, with 18 bases between them. The CDR3 DNA sequence: TGTGCCAGTAGTACAGGGTACCTAAAGTGGTCCGGGGAGCTGTTTTTT. Translation: CASSTGYLKWSGELFF.

The V and J genes are TRBV28 and TRBJ2-4; D not certain. The CDR3 runs 15 residues. V was trimmed by 5 bases and J by 0 bases, leaving 11 bases between them. CDR1 MDHEN and CDR2 SYDVKM come from the germline V gene. The DNA of the CDR3 is TGTGCCAGCAGTGGGGTGTGGGTAGCCAAAAACATTCAGTACTTC. As protein: CASSGVWVAKNIQYF. Looking up the rest from reference TRBV28 and TRBJ2-4 gives the full variable domain: DVKVTQSSRYLVKRTGEKVFLECVQDMDHENMFWYRQDPGLGLRLIYFSYDVKMKEKGDIPEGYSVSREKKERFSLILESASTNQTSMYLCASSGVWVAKNIQYFGAGTRLSVL.

This clone was recorded only once. Here the CDR3 reads CASSNRGRVQDTQYF. CDR3 in DNA: TGTGCCAGTAGTAACAGGGGGCGCGTACAAGATACGCAGTATTTT. The chain has TRBV19 and TRBJ2-3; 9 bases are a match to TRBD1. CDR1 and CDR2 from the germline V gene are LNHDA and SQIVND (reference sequence). Trimming cost V 4 bases and J 5 bases; bases outside gene matches: 7. This CDR3 region has 15 residues.

V gene TRBV19 combines with J gene TRBJ1-5; 9 nucleotides match TRBD1. V was clipped by 8 bases and J by 4 bases; unmatched bases: 0. Germline CDR1 is LNHDA and CDR2 is SQIVND (reference sequence). The CDR3 runs 12 residues. The CDR3 sequence: CASDRGNQPQHF. The CDR3 coding sequence is TGTGCCAGTGACAGGGGGAATCAGCCCCAGCATTTT.

The rearrangement uses TRBV12-5 and TRBJ2-5, with D unresolved. The CDR3 is made up of 14 amino acids. From germline, CDR1 is LGHNT and CDR2 FRNRAP. Trimming removed 3 bases from V and 5 bases from J, with 13 bases in between. The CDR3 loop reads CASGFRGAWETQYF. CDR3 sequence (DNA): TGTGCTAGTGGTTTTCGCGGAGCTTGGGAGACCCAGTACTTC.

The V and J genes are TRBV4-1 and TRBJ2-5; 7 bases fit TRBD2. CDR1 is MGHRA and CDR2 is YSYEKL in the germline V gene. This CDR3 has 15 amino acids. J gave up 3 bases and V 1 base, and 5 bases lay outside the gene matches. The DNA for the CDR3 is TGCGCCAGCAGCCAAGTTGGACTAGGGGAAGAGACCCAGTACTTC. Translation: CASSQVGLGEETQYF.

This clone was seen more than once but under ten times. This chain uses TRBV7-3 with TRBJ1-1; D is uncertain. The V and J ends lost 1 base and 1 base respectively, with 4 bases between them. Germline-derived CDR1 and CDR2 are SGHTA and FQGTGA. CDR3 length equals 13 residues. CDR3 region: CASSLNTNTEAFF. The CDR3, as DNA: TGTGCCAGCAGCTTAAACACGAACACTGAAGCTTTCTTT.

The genes are TRBV4-3 and TRBJ2-2; D unresolved. The CDR3 is 13 amino acids. Germline V gene data show CDR1 as LGHNA and CDR2 as YSLEER. The V end was cut by 4 bases, the J end by 5 bases, with 8 bases between. CDR3 sequence reads: CASSPSITGELFF. Here the CDR3 DNA reads TGCGCCAGCAGCCCATCGATTACCGGGGAGCTGTTTTTT.